This is a list of T cell receptor beta chains from one sample in a study of cytomegalovirus exposure and HLA in healthy donors. Generated by immunoSEQ multiplex PCR, the TCRdb table keeps only in-frame clones and is missing some. The data show around 300,000 clones, 80% to 90% seen once. The sequenced sample consisted of PBMCs. The receptor set was obtained from a young woman in good health and CMV-seronegative. Each CDR3 is given with its conserved first and last residue. The D gene is left open where the match is weak. Part of the rows lack a size; the others show once, few, many or a class for expanded clones.

V gene	clone size	D gene	J gene	CDR3 protein	CDR3 DNA
TRBV27	-	TRBD1	TRBJ1-1	CASSKSRRQGILLNTEAFF	TGTGCCAGCAGTAAGAGCCGTAGACAGGGCATACTGTTGAACACTGAAGCTTTCTTT
TRBV6-5	once	TRBD1	TRBJ1-1	CASASGTGNTEAFF	TGTGCCAGCGCCTCCGGGACAGGGAACACTGAAGCTTTCTTT
TRBV11-3	-	-	TRBJ1-4	CASSLEEEKLFF	TGTGCCAGCAGCTTAGAGGAGGAAAAACTGTTTTTT
TRBV7-2	-	TRBD1	TRBJ1-5	CASSFSRGRNQPQHF	TGTGCCAGCAGCTTCTCCAGGGGGCGGAATCAGCCCCAGCATTTT
TRBV19	-	TRBD2	TRBJ2-3	CASTQPGLVTDTQYF	TGTGCCAGTACTCAACCGGGACTAGTAACAGATACGCAGTATTTT
TRBV5-1	-	TRBD1	TRBJ1-3	CASAGGSGGNTIYF	TGCGCCAGCGCAGGGGGCTCGGGTGGAAACACCATATATTTT
TRBV6-5	-	-	TRBJ1-3	CASRFDMNSGNTIYF	TGTGCCAGCAGATTCGACATGAACTCTGGAAACACCATATATTTT
TRBV10-1	-	TRBD1	TRBJ1-2	CASSGWTGNGRGSYTF	TGCGCCAGCAGTGGATGGACAGGGAACGGCCGGGGAAGCTACACCTTC
TRBV9	-	TRBD2	TRBJ2-3	CASSTIGLADSTDTQYF	TGTGCCAGCAGCACTATAGGGCTAGCGGATAGCACAGATACGCAGTATTTT
TRBV2	-	-	TRBJ2-7	CASNQGVLTYEQYF	TGTGCCAGCAATCAAGGGGTCCTGACCTACGAGCAGTACTTC
TRBV27	-	-	TRBJ2-2	CASSYLGTTTGELFF	TGTGCCAGCAGTTATCTAGGGACAACCACCGGGGAGCTGTTTTTT
TRBV4-2	-	-	TRBJ1-2	CASSQEWRAQKYGYTF	TGTGCCAGCAGCCAAGAATGGAGGGCGCAAAAATATGGCTACACCTTC
TRBV29-1	-	-	TRBJ2-3	CSVDATRGDTQYF	TGCAGCGTTGACGCAACAAGGGGGGATACGCAGTATTTT
TRBV7-2	once	TRBD2	TRBJ2-1	CASSGTSGRKLDEQFF	TGTGCCAGCAGCGGGACTAGCGGGAGGAAACTCGATGAGCAGTTCTTC
TRBV7-8	-	TRBD2	TRBJ2-1	CASSFPSGNGNEQFF	TGTGCCAGCAGCTTCCCTAGCGGGAACGGCAATGAGCAGTTCTTC
TRBV4-1	once	-	TRBJ1-6	CASSQDFGRVNSPLHF	TGCGCCAGCAGCCAAGATTTCGGCAGGGTTAATTCACCCCTCCACTTT
TRBV28	-	-	TRBJ1-2	CASSHPGFVGTNRYGYTF	TGTGCCAGCAGTCACCCGGGGTTCGTGGGGACAAATCGCTATGGCTACACCTTC
TRBV11-2	-	-	TRBJ1-2	CASSPPGRARYGYTF	TGTGCCAGCAGCCCCCCAGGCAGGGCTCGCTATGGCTACACCTTC
TRBV5-1	-	-	TRBJ2-1	CASSLNPTRDNNEQFF	TGCGCCAGCAGCTTAAACCCGACCCGGGACAACAATGAGCAGTTCTTC
TRBV11-3	-	TRBD2	TRBJ2-2	CASRKGLALNTGELFF	TGTGCCAGCAGAAAGGGACTAGCGTTGAACACCGGGGAGCTGTTTTTT
TRBV7-2	-	-	TRBJ1-2	CASSLVSPSGLYTF	TGTGCCAGCAGCTTAGTGAGCCCCTCAGGACTCTACACCTTC
TRBV11-2	-	-	TRBJ2-5	CASSLAGDETQYF	TGTGCCAGCAGCTTAGCAGGGGACGAGACCCAGTACTTC